This T cell receptor (beta chain) was documented in a study of CD8 T cells in ankylosing spondylitis. Trimming stripped 3 bases from V and 3 bases from J, with 8 bases between. This CDR3 contains 13 residues. With regard to this clonotype: Its antigen is not known.

Findings and caveats of the study: Ankylosing spondylitis blood appeared to be characterized by a TCR beta motif of fewer than ten highly homologous variants.

The authors made TCR beta libraries by quantitative 5'-RACE with molecular barcodes. TCRdb ran MiXCR on the 5' RACE reads and lists one entry per CDR3 protein. This sample has approximately 140,000 distinct CDR3 sequences, with under 55% found just once. This sequence joins TRBV12-3 or TRBV12-4 and TRBJ1-1, with unresolved D. Source material: synovial fluid, either unsorted or a sorted T cell fraction (not recorded which). The receptor was isolated from a male donor with ankylosing spondylitis. In DNA form, the CDR3 reads TGTGCCAGCAGTTTCCTTGGGTACACTGAAGCTTTCTTT. It translates to CASSFLGYTEAFF.